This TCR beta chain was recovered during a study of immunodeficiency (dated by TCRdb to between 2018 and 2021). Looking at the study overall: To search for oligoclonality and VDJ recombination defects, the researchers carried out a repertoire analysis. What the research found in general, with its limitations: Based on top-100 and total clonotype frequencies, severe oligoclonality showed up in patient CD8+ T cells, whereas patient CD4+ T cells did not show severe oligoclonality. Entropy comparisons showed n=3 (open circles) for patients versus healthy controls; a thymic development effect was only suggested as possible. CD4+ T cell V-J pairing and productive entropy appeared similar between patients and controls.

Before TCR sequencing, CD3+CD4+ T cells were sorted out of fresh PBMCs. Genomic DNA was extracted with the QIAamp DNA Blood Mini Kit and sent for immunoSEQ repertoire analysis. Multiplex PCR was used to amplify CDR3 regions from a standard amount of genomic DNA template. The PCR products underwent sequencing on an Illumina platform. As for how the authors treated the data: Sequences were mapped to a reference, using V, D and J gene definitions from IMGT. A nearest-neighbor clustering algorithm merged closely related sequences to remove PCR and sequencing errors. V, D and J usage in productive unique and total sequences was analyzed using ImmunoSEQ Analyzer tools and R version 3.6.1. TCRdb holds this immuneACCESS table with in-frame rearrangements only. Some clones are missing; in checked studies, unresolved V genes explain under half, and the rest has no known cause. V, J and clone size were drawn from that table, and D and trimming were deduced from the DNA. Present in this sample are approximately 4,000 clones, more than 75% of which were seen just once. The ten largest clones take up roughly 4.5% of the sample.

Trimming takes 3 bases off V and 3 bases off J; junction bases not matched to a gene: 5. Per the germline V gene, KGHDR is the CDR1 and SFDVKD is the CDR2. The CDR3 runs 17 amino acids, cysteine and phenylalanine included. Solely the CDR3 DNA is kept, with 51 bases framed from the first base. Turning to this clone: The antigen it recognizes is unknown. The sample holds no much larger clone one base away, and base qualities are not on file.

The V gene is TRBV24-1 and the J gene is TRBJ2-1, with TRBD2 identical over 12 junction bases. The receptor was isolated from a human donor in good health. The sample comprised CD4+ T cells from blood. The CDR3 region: CATSDPRTSGDYNEQFF. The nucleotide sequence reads TGTGCCACCAGTGATCCTAGGACTAGCGGGGACTACAATGAGCAGTTCTTC.